In its sample, the clone carrying this TCR beta chain was seen a few times. The antigen is not known. This specimen belongs to a study of T cells in Graves' hyperthyroidism and ophthalmopathy. Study outcomes and limitations: Clonotypes that were expanded in thyroid above 0.001 mostly appeared in blood too.

Amplification targeted TCR beta CDR3 regions from RNA transcripts. The HTBI primer set served for first-round RT-PCR of the TCR CDR3. TCRdb reprocessed the multiplex PCR reads with MiXCR, giving one entry per CDR3 protein. The sample has approximately 590,000 distinct CDR3 sequences; 46% are singletons. No ophthalmopathy progression within 18 months constituted stable Graves' hyperthyroidism. Uncontrolled infection, other autoimmune disease, pregnancy and lactation each barred patients from inclusion. Clinical symptoms, serum thyroxine and TRAb, thyroid ultrasound and orbital computed tomography were used for the diagnoses. This CDR3 has 14 amino acids. The ends were cut back, 6 bases at V and 5 bases at J, with 16 bases in the middle.

Input material: peripheral blood or thyroid tissue (not recorded which). The sequence was obtained from a woman aged 18-29 years with Graves' hyperthyroidism. This sequence joins TRBV12-3 or TRBV12-4 and TRBJ1-2; tentative D call: TRBD1 (5 bases). Here the CDR3 reads CASSPGGVRYGYTF. In DNA form, the CDR3 reads TGTGCCAGCAGCCCCGGGGGGGTTCGTTATGGCTACACCTTC.